This T cell receptor beta chain was identified in a study of T cells in Graves' hyperthyroidism and ophthalmopathy. The CDR3 consists of 17 residues. The germline V gene encodes CDR1 SGHTA and CDR2 FQGNSA. The V end lost 1 base, the J end lost 7 bases, and 19 bases lay between the germline ends. RNA transcripts gave rise to amplified TCR beta CDR3 regions. First-round RT-PCR of the TCR CDR3 relied on the HTBI primer set. A single record per CDR3 protein comes from TCRdb applying MiXCR to the multiplex PCR reads. This sample has 450,000 to 700,000 distinct CDR3 sequences, with roughly 50% found just once.

The gene calls are TRBV7-2 and TRBJ1-4, with a tentative D call TRBD1 (6 bases). This clonotype was sampled from a woman between 18 and 30 years old with Graves' hyperthyroidism. Sequenced sample: peripheral blood or thyroid tissue (not recorded which). CDR3 loop: CASSLDGTSEGGEKLFF. For the CDR3, the DNA is TGTGCCAGCAGCTTAGATGGGACTAGCGAGGGGGGTGAAAAACTGTTTTTT.